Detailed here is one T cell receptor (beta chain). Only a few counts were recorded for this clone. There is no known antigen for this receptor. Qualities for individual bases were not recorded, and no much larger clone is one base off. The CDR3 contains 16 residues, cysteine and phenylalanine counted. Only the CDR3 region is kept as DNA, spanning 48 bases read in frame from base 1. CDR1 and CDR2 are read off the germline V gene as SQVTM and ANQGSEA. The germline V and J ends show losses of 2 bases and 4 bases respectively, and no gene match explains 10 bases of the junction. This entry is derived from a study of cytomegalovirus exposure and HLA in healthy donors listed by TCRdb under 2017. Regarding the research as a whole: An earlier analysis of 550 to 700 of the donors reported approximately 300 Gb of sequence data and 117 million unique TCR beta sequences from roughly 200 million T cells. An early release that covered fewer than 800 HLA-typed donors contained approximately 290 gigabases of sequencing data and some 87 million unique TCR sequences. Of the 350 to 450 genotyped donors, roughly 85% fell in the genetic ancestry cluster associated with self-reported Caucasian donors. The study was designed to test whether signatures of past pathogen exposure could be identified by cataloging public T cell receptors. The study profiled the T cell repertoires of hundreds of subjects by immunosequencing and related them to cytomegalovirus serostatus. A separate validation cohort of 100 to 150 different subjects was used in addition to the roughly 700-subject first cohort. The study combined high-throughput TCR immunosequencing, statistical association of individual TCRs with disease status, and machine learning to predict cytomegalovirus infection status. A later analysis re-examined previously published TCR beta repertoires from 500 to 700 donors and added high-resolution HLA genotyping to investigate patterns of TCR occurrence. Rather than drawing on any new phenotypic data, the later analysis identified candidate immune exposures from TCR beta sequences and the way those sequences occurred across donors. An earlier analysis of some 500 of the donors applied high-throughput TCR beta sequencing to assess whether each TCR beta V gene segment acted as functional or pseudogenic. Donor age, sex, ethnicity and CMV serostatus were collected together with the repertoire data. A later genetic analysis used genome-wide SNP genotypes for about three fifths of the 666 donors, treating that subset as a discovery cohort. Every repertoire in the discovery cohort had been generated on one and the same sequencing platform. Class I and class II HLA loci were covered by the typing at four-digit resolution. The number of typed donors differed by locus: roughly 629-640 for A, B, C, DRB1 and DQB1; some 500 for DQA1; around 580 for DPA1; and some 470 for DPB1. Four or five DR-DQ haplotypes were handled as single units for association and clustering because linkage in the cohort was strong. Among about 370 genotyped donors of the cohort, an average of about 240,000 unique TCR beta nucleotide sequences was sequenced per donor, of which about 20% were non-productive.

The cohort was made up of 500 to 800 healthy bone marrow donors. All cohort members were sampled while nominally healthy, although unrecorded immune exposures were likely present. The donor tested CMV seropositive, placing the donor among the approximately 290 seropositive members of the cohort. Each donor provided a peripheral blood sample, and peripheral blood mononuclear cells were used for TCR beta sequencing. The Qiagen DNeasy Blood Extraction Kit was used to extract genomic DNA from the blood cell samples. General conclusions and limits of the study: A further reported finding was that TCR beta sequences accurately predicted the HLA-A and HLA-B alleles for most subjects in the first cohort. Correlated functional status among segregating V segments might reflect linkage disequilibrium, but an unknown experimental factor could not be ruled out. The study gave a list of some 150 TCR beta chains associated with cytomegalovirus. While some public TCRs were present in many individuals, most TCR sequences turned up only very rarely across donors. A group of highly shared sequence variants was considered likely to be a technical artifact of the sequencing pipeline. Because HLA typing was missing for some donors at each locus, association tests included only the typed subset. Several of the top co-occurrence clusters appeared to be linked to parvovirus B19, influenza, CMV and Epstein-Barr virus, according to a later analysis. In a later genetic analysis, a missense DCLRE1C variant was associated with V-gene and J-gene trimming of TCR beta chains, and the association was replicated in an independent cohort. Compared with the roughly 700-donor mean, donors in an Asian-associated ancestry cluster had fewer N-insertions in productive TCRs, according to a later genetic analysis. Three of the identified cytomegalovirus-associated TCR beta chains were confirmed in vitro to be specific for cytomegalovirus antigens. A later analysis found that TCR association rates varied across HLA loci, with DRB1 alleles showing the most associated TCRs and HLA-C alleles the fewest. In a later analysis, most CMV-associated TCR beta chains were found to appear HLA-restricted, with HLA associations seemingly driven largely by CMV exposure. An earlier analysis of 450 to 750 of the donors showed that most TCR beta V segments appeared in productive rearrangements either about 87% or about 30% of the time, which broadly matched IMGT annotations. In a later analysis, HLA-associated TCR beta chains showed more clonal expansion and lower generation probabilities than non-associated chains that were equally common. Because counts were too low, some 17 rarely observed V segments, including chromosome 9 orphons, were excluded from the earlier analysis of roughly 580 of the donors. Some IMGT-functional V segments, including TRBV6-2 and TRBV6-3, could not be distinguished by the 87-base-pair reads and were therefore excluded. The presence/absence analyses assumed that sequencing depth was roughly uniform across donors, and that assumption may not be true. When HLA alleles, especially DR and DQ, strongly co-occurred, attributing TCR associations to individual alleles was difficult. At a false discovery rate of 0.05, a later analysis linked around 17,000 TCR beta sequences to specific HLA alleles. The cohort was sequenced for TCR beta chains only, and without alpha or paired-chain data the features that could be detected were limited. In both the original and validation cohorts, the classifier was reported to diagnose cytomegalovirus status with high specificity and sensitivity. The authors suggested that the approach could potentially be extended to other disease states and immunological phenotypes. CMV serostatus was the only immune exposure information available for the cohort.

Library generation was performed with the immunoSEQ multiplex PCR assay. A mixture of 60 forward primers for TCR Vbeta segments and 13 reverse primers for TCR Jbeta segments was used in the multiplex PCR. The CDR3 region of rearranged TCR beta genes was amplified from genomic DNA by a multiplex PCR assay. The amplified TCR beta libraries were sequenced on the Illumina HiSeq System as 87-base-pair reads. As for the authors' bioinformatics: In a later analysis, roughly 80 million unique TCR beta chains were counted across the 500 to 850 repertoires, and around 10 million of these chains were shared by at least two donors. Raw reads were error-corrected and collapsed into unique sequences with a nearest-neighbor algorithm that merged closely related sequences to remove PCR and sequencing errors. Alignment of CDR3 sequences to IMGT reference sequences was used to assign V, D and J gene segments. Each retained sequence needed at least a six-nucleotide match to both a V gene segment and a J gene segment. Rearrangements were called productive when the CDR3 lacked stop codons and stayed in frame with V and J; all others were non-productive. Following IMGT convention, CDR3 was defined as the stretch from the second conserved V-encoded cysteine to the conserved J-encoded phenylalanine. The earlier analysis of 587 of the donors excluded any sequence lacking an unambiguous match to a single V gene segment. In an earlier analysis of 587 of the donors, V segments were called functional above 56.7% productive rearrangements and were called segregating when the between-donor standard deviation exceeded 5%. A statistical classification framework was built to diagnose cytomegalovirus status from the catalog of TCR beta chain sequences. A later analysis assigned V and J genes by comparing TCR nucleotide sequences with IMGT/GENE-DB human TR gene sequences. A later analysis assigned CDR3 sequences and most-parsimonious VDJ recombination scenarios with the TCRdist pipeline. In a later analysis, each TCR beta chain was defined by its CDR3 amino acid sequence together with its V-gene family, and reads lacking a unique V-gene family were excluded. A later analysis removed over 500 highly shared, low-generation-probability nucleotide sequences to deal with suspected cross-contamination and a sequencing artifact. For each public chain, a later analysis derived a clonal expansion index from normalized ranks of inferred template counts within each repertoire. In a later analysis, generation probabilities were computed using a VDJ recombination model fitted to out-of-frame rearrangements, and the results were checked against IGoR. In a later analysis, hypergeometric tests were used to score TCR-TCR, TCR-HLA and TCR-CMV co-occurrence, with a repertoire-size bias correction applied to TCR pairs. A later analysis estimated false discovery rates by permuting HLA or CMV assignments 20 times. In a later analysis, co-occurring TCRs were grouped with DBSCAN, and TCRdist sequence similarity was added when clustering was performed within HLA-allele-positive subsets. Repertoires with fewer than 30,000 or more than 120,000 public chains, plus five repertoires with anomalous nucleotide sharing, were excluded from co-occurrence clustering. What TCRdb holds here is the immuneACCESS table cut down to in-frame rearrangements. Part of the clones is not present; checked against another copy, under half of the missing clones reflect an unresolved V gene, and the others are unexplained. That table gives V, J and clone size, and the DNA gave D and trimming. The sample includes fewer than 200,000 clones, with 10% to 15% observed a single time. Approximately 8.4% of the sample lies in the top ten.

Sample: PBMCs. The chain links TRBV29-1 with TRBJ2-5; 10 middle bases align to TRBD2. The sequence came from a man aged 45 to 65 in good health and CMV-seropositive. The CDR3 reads CSVEKSSGGRRETQYF. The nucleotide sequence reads TGCAGCGTTGAAAAGTCTAGCGGGGGCCGTCGAGAGACCCAGTACTTC.